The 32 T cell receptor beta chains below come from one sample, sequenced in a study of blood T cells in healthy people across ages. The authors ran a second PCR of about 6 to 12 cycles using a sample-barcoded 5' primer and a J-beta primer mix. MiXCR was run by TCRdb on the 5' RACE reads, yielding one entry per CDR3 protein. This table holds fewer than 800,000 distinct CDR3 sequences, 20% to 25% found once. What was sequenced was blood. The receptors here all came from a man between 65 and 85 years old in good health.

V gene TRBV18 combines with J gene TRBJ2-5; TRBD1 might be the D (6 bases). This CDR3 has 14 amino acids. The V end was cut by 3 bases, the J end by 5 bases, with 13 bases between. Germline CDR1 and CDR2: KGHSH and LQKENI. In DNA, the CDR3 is TGTGCCAGCTCACCTTACAGGGAGAGGGAGACCCAGTACTTC. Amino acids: CASSPYRERETQYF.

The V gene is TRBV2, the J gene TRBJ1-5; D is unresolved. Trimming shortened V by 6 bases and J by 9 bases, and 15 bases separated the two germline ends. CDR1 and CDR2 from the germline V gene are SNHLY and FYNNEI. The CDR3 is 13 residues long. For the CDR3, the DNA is TGTGCCAGCAGACCCGAGGGTACGTGGCCCCAGCATTTT. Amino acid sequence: CASRPEGTWPQHF.

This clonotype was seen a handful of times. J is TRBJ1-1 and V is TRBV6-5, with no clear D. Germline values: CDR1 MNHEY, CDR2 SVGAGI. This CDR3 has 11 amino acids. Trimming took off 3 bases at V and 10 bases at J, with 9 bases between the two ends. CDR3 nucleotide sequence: TGTGCCAGCAGTTATGGGCTTGGAGCTTTCTTT. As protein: CASSYGLGAFF.

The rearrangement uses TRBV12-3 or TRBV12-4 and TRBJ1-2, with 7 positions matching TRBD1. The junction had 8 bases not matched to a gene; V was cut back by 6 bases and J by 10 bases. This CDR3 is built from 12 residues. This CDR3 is CASSPNRGAYTF. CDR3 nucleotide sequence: TGTGCCAGCAGCCCAAACAGGGGCGCCTACACCTTC.

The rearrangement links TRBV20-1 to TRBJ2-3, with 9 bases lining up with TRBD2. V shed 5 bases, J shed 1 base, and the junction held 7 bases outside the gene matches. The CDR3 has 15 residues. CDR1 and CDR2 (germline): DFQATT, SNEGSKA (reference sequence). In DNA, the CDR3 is TGCAGTGCTGGAAGTAGCGGGAGAGGCACAGATACGCAGTATTTT. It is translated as CSAGSSGRGTDTQYF.

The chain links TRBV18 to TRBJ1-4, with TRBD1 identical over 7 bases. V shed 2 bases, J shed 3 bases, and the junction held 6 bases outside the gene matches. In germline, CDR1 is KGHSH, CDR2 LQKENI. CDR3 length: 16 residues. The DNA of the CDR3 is TGTGCCAGCTCACCAACCTATGGGACAGCTAATGAAAAACTGTTTTTT. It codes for CASSPTYGTANEKLFF.

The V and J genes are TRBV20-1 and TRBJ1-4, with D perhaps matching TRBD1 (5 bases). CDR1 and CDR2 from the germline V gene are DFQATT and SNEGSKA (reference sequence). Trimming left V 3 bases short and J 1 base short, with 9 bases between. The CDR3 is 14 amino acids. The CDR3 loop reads CSARMTETNEKLFF. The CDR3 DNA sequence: TGCAGTGCTAGGATGACAGAAACTAATGAAAAACTGTTTTTT.

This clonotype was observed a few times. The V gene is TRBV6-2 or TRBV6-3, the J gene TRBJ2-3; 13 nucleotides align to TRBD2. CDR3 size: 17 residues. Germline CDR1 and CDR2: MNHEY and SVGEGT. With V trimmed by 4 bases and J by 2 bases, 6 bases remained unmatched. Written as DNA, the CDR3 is TGTGCCAGCAGTTCGAGGACTAGCGGGGGCGCCACAGATACGCAGTATTTT. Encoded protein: CASSSRTSGGATDTQYF.

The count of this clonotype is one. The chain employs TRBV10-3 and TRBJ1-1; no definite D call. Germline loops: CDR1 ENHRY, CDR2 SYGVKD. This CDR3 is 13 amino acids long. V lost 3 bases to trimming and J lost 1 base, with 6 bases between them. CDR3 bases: TGTGCCATCAGTGAATCCGAGAACACTGAAGCTTTCTTT. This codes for CAISESENTEAFF.

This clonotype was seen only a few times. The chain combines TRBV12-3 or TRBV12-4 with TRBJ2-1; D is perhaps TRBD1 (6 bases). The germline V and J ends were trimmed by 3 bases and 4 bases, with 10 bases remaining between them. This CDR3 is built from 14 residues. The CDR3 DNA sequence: TGTGCCAGCAGTTTTGGCAGGGGTTACAATGAGCAGTTCTTC. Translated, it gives CASSFGRGYNEQFF.

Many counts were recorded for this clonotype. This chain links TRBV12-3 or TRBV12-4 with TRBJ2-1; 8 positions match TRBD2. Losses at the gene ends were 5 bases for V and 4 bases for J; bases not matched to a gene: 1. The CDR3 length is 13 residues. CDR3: CASSTSGYNEQFF. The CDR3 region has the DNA TGTGCCAGCAGTACTAGCGGATACAATGAGCAGTTCTTC.

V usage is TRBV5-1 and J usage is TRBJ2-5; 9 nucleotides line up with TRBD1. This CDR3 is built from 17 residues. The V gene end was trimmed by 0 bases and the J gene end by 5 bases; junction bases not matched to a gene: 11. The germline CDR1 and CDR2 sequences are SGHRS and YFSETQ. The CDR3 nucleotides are TGCGCCAGCAGCTTGGTGGTGGGGGACAGGGCTTTTGAGACCCAGTACTTC. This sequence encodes CASSLVVGDRAFETQYF.

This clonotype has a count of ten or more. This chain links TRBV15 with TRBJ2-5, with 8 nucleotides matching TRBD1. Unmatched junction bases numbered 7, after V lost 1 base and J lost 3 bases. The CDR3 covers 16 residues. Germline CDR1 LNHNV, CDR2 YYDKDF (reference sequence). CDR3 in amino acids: CATSRAGTGLEETQYF. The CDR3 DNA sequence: TGTGCCACCAGCAGAGCTGGGACAGGCTTAGAAGAGACCCAGTACTTC.

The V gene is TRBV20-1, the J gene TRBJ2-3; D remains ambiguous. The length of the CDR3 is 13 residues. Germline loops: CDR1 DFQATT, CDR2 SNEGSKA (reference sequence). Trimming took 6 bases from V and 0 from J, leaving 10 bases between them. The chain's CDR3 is CSAPLGSTDTQYF. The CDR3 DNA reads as TGCAGTGCCCCGCTGGGTAGCACAGATACGCAGTATTTT.

The CDR3 region is CASSLGQGKFHEQYF. The DNA for the CDR3 is TGCGCCAGCAGCTTGGGACAGGGAAAGTTCCACGAGCAGTACTTC. The V gene is TRBV5-1, the J gene TRBJ2-7; 7 bases fit TRBD1. V gave up 0 bases and J gave up 5 bases; unmatched junction bases: 8. This CDR3 has 15 amino acids. Germline CDR1 reads SGHRS; CDR2 reads YFSETQ.

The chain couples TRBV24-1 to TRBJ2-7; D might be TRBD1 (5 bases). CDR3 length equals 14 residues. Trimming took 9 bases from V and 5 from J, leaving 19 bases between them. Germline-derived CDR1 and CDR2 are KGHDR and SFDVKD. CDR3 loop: CATEKPGQGHEQYF. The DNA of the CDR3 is TGTGCCACCGAGAAACCCGGGCAGGGCCACGAGCAGTACTTC.

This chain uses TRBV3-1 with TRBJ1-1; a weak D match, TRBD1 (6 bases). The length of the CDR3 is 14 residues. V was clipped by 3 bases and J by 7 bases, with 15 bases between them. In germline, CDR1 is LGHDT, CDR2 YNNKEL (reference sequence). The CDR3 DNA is TGTGCCAGCAGCCAGAAAGGAGGGGGAGGTGAAGCTTTCTTT. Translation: CASSQKGGGGEAFF.

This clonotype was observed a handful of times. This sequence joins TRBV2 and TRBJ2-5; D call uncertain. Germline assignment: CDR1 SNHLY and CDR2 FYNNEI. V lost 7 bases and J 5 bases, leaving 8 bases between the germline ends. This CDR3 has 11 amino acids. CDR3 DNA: TGTGCCAGCACGATGAGGGAGACCCAGTACTTC. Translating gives CASTMRETQYF.

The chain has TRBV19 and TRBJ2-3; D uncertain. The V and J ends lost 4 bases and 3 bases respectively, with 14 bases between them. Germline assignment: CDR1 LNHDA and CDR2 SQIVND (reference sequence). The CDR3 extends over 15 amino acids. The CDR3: CASSRSRIPTDTQYF. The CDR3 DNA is TGTGCCAGTAGTAGGTCCAGAATACCTACAGATACGCAGTATTTT.

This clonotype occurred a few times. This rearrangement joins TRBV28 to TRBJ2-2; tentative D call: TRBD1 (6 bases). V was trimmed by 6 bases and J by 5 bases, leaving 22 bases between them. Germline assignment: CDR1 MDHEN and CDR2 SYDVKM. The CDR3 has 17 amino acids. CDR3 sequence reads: CASSTRGVGARTGELFF. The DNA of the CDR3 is TGTGCCAGCAGCACAAGGGGAGTGGGGGCGCGGACCGGGGAGCTGTTTTTT.

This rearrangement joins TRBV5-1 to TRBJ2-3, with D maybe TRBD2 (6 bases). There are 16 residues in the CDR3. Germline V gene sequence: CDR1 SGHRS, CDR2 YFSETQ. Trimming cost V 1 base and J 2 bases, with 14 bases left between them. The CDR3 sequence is CASSLSERAYTDTQYF. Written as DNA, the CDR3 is TGCGCCAGCAGCTTGTCGGAGCGGGCCTACACAGATACGCAGTATTTT.

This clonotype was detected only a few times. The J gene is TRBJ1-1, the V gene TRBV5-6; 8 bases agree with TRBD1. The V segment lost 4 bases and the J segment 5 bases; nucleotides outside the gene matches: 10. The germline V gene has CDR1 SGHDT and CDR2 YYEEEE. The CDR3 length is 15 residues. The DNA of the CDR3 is TGTGCCAGCAGCCGGGCAGGGGGCGCTGGGACTGAAGCTTTCTTT. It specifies CASSRAGGAGTEAFF.

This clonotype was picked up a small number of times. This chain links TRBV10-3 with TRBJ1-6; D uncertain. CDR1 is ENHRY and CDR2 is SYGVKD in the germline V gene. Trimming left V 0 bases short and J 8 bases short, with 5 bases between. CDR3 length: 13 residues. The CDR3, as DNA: TGTGCCATCAGTGAGTCGCTGTATTCACCCCTCCACTTT. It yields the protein CAISESLYSPLHF.

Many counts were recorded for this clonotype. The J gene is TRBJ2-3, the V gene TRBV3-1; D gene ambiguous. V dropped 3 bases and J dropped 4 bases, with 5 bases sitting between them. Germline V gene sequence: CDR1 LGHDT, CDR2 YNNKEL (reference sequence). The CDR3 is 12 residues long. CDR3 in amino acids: CASSQVPDTQYF. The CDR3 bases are TGTGCCAGCAGCCAGGTTCCAGATACGCAGTATTTT.

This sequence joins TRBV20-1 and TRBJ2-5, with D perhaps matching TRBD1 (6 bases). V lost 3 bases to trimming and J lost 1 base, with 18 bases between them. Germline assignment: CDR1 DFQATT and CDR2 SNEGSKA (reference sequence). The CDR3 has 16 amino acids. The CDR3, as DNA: TGCAGTGCTAGTGAGGTGGGGACACTCCTCCAAGAGACCCAGTACTTC. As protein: CSASEVGTLLQETQYF.

The CDR3 nucleotides read TGTGCCAGCAGCACAAAGACCGGGACTAAAAACACCGGGGAGCTGTTTTTT. It specifies CASSTKTGTKNTGELFF. The chain links TRBV7-8 to TRBJ2-2, with TRBD2 identical over 7 bases. V lost 5 bases, J lost 2 bases, and 11 bases stayed unmatched. Germline lookup yields CDR1 SGHVS and CDR2 FQNEAQ. CDR3 size: 17 residues.

CDR3 bases: TGTGCCAGCAGTGCCTTCCGTGACAGCTATGGCTACACCTTC. It encodes CASSAFRDSYGYTF. The chain combines TRBV25-1 with TRBJ1-2, with D perhaps matching TRBD1 (5 bases). This CDR3 spans 14 amino acids. Trimming stripped 4 bases from V and 4 bases from J, with 13 bases between. Germline V CDR1 and CDR2: MGHDK, SYGVNS.

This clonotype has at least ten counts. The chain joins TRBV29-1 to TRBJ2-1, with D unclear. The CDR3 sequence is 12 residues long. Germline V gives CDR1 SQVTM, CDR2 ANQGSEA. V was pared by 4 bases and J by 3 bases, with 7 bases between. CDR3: CSVAVYYNEQFF. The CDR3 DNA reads TGCAGCGTTGCGGTGTACTACAATGAGCAGTTCTTC.

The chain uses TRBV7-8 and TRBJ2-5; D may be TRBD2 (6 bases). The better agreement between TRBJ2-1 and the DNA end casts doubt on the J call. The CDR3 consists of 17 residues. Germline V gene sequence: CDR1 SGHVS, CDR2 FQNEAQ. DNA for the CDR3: TGTGCCAGCAGCTTAAGCGTTGGTAGCGGAGACATCGGGGAGCAGTTCTTC. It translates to CASSLSVGSGDIGEQFF.

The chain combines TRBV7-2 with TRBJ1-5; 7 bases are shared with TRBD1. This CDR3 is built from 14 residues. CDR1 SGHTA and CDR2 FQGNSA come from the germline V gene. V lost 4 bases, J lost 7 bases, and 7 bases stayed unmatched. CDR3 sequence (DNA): TGTGCCAGCAGCTCTCGGACAGGTTGGCAGCCCCAGCATTTT. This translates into CASSSRTGWQPQHF.

The CDR3 bases are TGTGCCAGCAGCCCCCGGACAGGGACGGACACCATATATTTT. Amino acid sequence: CASSPRTGTDTIYF. J is TRBJ1-3 and V is TRBV9; 8 nucleotides match TRBD1. Germline assignment: CDR1 SGDLS and CDR2 YYNGEE. There are 14 residues in the CDR3. The V gene end was trimmed by 4 bases and the J gene end by 8 bases; junction bases not matched to a gene: 8.

CDR3 region: CASSSPADTEDNEQFF. The CDR3 DNA reads TGTGCCAGCAGTTCTCCAGCTGATACAGAGGACAATGAGCAGTTCTTC. The J gene is TRBJ2-1, the V gene TRBV28; D gene uncertain. This CDR3 spans 16 amino acids. Germline V gene lookup returns CDR1 MDHEN and CDR2 SYDVKM. V was shortened by 4 bases and J by 5 bases, with 18 bases between the two germline ends.